This TCR beta chain stems from a study of CXCR3 chemokines and chemotherapy response in bladder cancer. TCRdb reanalysed the PCR reads using MiXCR and keeps one entry per CDR3 protein. The sample consists of over 8,500 distinct CDR3 sequences, under 30% of them appearing once. V lost 4 bases and J lost 4, with 16 bases in between. The CDR3 is 15 residues long. CDR1 and CDR2 (germline): SEHNR, FQNEAQ (reference sequence). The biological material was taken from a patient whose treatment included neoadjuvant chemotherapy. The chain employs TRBV7-9 and TRBJ1-1; D is possibly TRBD1 (5 bases). The sequence was obtained from a human donor with bladder cancer that did not respond to neoadjuvant chemotherapy. CDR3 sequence reads: CASSWEGRGSTEAFF. The CDR3 DNA is TGTGCCAGCAGCTGGGAGGGACGGGGGAGCACTGAAGCTTTCTTT.